Sequencing of this T cell receptor (beta chain) was carried out in a study of T cells in tuberculosis. Turning to the study itself: The T cells targeted glucose monomycolate, a mycobacterial lipid, via CD1B. Findings and limits, study-wide: Smaller alpha distances in active tuberculosis partly reflected shorter CDR3-alpha lengths.

CDR3 length: 14 amino acids. The germline CDR1 and CDR2 sequences are MNHNY and SVGAGI (reference sequence). Trimming removed 6 bases at V and 6 bases at J, with 17 bases between. Comment on this clone: Its target is unknown.

Method: immunoSEQ multiplex PCR; TCRdb's copy keeps in-frame clones and lacks some. The data show about 29,000 clones, more than 85% seen once. The rearrangement joins TRBV6-6 to TRBJ1-1; D is perhaps TRBD1 (6 bases). Sequencing was performed on PBMCs. This TCR came from a donor aged 5-35 years with latent tuberculosis or without tuberculosis infection. In DNA form, the CDR3 reads TGTGCCAGCAGGTTGACAGGCTCTACCGCTGAAGCTTTCTTT. Translated: CASRLTGSTAEAFF.